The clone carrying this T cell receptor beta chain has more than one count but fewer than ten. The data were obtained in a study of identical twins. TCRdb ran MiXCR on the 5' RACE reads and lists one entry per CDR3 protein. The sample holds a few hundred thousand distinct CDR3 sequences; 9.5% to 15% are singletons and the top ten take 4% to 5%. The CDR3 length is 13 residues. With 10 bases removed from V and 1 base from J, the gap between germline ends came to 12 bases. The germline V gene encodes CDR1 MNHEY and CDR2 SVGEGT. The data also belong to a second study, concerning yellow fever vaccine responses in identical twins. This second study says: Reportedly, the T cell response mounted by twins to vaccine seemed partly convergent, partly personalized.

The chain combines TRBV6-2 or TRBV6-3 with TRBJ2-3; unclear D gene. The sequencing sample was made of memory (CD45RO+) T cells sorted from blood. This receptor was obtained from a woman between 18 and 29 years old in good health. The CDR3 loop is CATQFPGTDTQYF. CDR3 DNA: TGTGCCACCCAATTCCCGGGCACAGATACGCAGTATTTT.